This is a list of T cell receptor beta chains from one sample in a study of blood T cells in healthy people across ages. Each CDR3 protein is one row after TCRdb ran MiXCR on the 5' RACE reads. The sample records fewer than 1 million distinct CDR3 sequences, 40% to 50% being singletons. What was sequenced was blood. The source of these receptors is a man aged 60 to 75 in good health. The CDR3 runs from the conserved cysteine through the conserved F or W. The D gene is left open where the match is weak. Where a row states a size, it is once, few, many or the class of an expanded clone; other rows omit it.

cdr3_aa: CASSLTHPGTEAFF
cdr3_nt: TGTGCCAGCAGTTTAACTCATCCGGGCACTGAAGCTTTCTTT
j_call: TRBJ1-1
v_call: TRBV12-3/TRBV12-4
clone_size: -
d_call: -
cdr3_length: 14

cdr3_aa: CSVPPGQRGYTF
cdr3_nt: -
j_call: TRBJ1-2
v_call: TRBV20-1
clone_size: -
d_call: -
cdr3_length: 12

cdr3_aa: CASSNNNAYNTEAFF
cdr3_nt: TGCGCCAGCAGCAATAACAACGCCTACAACACTGAAGCTTTCTTT
j_call: TRBJ1-1
v_call: TRBV4-3
clone_size: few
d_call: -
cdr3_length: 15

cdr3_aa: CASSKGLKETQYF
cdr3_nt: TGTGCCAGCAGCAAGGGCCTCAAGGAGACCCAGTACTTC
j_call: TRBJ2-5
v_call: TRBV11-2
clone_size: -
d_call: -
cdr3_length: 13

cdr3_aa: CASSETSGPSDTQYF
cdr3_nt: TGTGCCAGCAGCGAAACTAGCGGACCTTCAGATACGCAGTATTTT
j_call: TRBJ2-3
v_call: TRBV9
clone_size: -
d_call: TRBD2
cdr3_length: 15

cdr3_aa: CASSFSSVPYEQYF
cdr3_nt: TGTGCCAGCAGCTTTAGTAGCGTACCCTACGAGCAGTACTTC
j_call: TRBJ2-7
v_call: TRBV7-9
clone_size: -
d_call: -
cdr3_length: 14

cdr3_aa: CASSPSLGGRNQETQYF
cdr3_nt: TGTGCCAGCAGCCCCAGCCTGGGGGGACGGAACCAAGAGACCCAGTACTTC
j_call: TRBJ2-5
v_call: TRBV7-2
clone_size: many
d_call: -
cdr3_length: 17

cdr3_aa: CATSDSETSGAYNEQFF
cdr3_nt: TGTGCCACCAGTGATTCCGAAACTAGCGGTGCCTACAATGAGCAGTTCTTC
j_call: TRBJ2-1
v_call: TRBV24-1
clone_size: few
d_call: TRBD2
cdr3_length: 17

cdr3_aa: CASRQSQGTHSPLHF
cdr3_nt: TGTGCCAGCAGACAATCCCAGGGTACCCATTCACCCCTCCACTTT
j_call: TRBJ1-6
v_call: TRBV28
clone_size: -
d_call: -
cdr3_length: 15

cdr3_aa: CASSVGTEYGYTF
cdr3_nt: TGTGCCAGCAGCGTAGGGACAGAATATGGCTACACCTTC
j_call: TRBJ1-2
v_call: TRBV9
clone_size: -
d_call: -
cdr3_length: 13